This TCR beta chain was sequenced for a study of cytomegalovirus exposure and HLA in healthy donors. Study-wide background: Around 85 million unique TCR sequences came from HLA-typed donors in an early release.

J gave up 1 base and V 6 bases, and 11 bases lay outside the gene matches. Germline V gene sequence: CDR1 LNHDA, CDR2 SQIVND (reference sequence). The CDR3 runs to 16 residues. Overall study results and limits: Exclusion applied to some V segments, including TRBV6-2 and TRBV6-3, as they were indistinguishable. Rare sequences made up most TCRs, while some public TCRs were found in many donors.

Notes on this clone: Its antigen is still unknown.

It was with 60 Vbeta and 13 Jbeta primers that the PCR ran. Generated by immunoSEQ multiplex PCR, the TCRdb table keeps only in-frame clones and is missing some. The data show 250,000 or so clones, more than 75% seen once. The sample consisted of PBMCs. The TCR sequence derives from a human donor in good health. The chain employs TRBV19 and TRBJ1-1; 7 bases are a match to TRBD1. Here the CDR3 DNA reads TGTGCCAGTAGGATCCTACGGGACAGAGAGAACACTGAAGCTTTCTTT. Translation gives CASRILRDRENTEAFF.